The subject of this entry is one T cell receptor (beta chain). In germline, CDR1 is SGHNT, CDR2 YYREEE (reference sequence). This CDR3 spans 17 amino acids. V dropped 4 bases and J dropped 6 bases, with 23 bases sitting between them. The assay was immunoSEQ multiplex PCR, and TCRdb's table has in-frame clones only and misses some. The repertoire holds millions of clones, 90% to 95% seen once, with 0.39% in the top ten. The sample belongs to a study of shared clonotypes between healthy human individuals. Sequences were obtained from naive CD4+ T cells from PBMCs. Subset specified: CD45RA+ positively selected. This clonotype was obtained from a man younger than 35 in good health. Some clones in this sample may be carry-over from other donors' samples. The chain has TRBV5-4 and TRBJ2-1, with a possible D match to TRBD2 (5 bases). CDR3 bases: TGTGCCAGCAGCCCCCCCCCGACCAAAGGAGGATCCAATGAGCAGTTCTTC. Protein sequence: CASSPPPTKGGSNEQFF.